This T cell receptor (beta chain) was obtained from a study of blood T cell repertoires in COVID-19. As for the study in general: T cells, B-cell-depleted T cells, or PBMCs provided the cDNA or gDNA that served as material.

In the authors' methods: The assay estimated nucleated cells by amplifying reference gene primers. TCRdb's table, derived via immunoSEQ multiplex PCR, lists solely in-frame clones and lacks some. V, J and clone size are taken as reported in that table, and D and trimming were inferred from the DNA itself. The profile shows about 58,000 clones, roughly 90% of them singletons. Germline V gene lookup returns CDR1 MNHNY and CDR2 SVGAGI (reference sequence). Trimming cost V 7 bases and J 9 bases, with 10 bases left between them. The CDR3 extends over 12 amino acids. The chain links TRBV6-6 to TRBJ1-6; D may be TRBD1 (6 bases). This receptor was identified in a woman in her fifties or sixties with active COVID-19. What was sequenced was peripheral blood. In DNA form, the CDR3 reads TGTGCCAGCAACCTAGGGGGTTCACCCCTCCACTTT. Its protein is CASNLGGSPLHF.